Presented here are 27 T cell receptor beta chains from one specimen sequenced in a study of vaccination and CD4 T cells after COVID-19. Each CDR3 protein gets one entry after TCRdb re-called the PCR reads with MiXCR. The data contain some 27,000 distinct CDR3 sequences, roughly 51% of them seen just once; the ten biggest clones take up around 5.2%. Time point meaning: late sampling 161 to 241 days after vaccination in a few convalescent patients. Source: CD4+ T cells from blood, taken about 7 months after SARS-CoV-2 vaccination. The receptors come from a human donor who had recovered from COVID-19.

The chain employs TRBV6-1 and TRBJ2-5; 11 nucleotides agree with TRBD2. V was clipped by 4 bases and J by 5 bases; unmatched bases: 6. Germline values: CDR1 MNHNS, CDR2 SASEGT. The CDR3 is made up of 15 amino acids. CDR3 sequence: CASSVSSGRRETQYF. The CDR3 nucleotides are TGTGCCAGCAGTGTATCTAGCGGGAGGAGGGAGACCCAGTACTTC.

The chain links TRBV15 to TRBJ2-1; maybe TRBD2 (5 bases). Between the trimmed V and J ends, which lost 1 base and 2 bases, there was a span of 12 bases. Germline V gene data show CDR1 as LNHNV and CDR2 as YYDKDF (reference sequence). The CDR3 has 16 amino acids. The CDR3 nucleotides read TGTGCCACCAGCAGAGCGAGCGGTATACCCTACAATGAGCAGTTCTTC. Its protein is CATSRASGIPYNEQFF. Together with reference TRBV15 and TRBJ2-1, the CDR3 gives the full variable domain: DAMVIQNPRYQVTQFGKPVTLSCSQTLNHNVMYWYQQKSSQAPKLLFHYYDKDFNNEADTPDNFQSRRPNTSFCFLDIRSPGLGDTAMYLCATSRASGIPYNEQFFGPGTRLTVL.

This chain joins TRBV20-1 and TRBJ2-5; D not resolved. CDR1 and CDR2 (germline): DFQATT, SNEGSKA (reference sequence). The CDR3 runs 15 residues. Trimming stripped 0 bases from V and 2 bases from J, with 13 bases between. The CDR3 here is CSARDFTWGQETQYF. CDR3 coding DNA: TGCAGTGCTAGAGATTTCACATGGGGACAAGAGACCCAGTACTTC.

The V and J genes are TRBV27 and TRBJ2-3; D gene uncertain. There are 15 residues in the CDR3. Deletions cut 3 bases from V and 0 bases from J, with 10 bases between. Germline loops: CDR1 MNHEY, CDR2 SMNVEV (reference sequence). CDR3 amino acids: CASSFAGPSTDTQYF. For the CDR3, the DNA is TGTGCCAGCAGTTTCGCCGGTCCTAGCACAGATACGCAGTATTTT.

The chain couples TRBV7-2 to TRBJ2-7; 8 nucleotides align to TRBD2. The CDR3 is 15 amino acids. CDR1 is SGHTA and CDR2 is FQGNSA in the germline V gene. V trimming: 5 bases; J trimming: 2 bases; junction bases outside the gene matches: 8. In DNA, the CDR3 is TGTGCCAGCAGCCCATATAGCGGGACCACCTACGAGCAGTACTTC. Translation: CASSPYSGTTYEQYF.

The chain couples TRBV7-2 to TRBJ1-2; D gene unclear. The length of the CDR3 is 14 residues. V was trimmed by 3 bases and J by 1 base, leaving 9 bases between them. CDR1 SGHTA and CDR2 FQGNSA come from the germline V gene. CDR3 sequence reads: CASSFPDGNYGYTF. In DNA form, the CDR3 reads TGTGCCAGCAGCTTTCCGGACGGTAACTATGGCTACACCTTC.

The chain joins TRBV6-1 to TRBJ2-7; 9 bases fit TRBD2. With 2 bases clipped from V and 5 bases from J, the junction kept 7 bases outside the gene matches. CDR1 is MNHNS, CDR2 SASEGT, per germline. CDR3 size: 15 residues. Written as DNA, the CDR3 is TGTGCCAGCAGTGAAAAGATTAGCGGGAGCCACGAGCAGTACTTC. Its translation: CASSEKISGSHEQYF.

This chain connects TRBV30 to TRBJ1-5; no clear D. V lost 2 bases to trimming and J lost 6 bases, with 11 bases between them. The CDR3 consists of 13 residues. The germline gives CDR1 GTSNPN, CDR2 SVGIG (reference sequence). The CDR3 sequence: CAWSPVGIQPQHF. The CDR3 coding sequence is TGTGCCTGGAGTCCGGTGGGGATTCAGCCCCAGCATTTT.

J is TRBJ2-7 and V is TRBV2, with unresolved D. The CDR3 has 16 residues. From germline, CDR1 is SNHLY and CDR2 FYNNEI. Trimming stripped 5 bases from V and 2 bases from J, with 19 bases between. The CDR3 coding sequence is TGTGCCAGCAGTTCCCAGGAGCCCACCACCCCCTACGAGCAGTACTTC. Its translation is CASSSQEPTTPYEQYF.

The rearrangement joins TRBV7-3 to TRBJ2-7, with D unclear. CDR1 and CDR2 from the germline V gene are SGHTA and FQGTGA. This CDR3 comprises 12 residues. Trimming shortened V by 4 bases and J by 3 bases, and 7 bases separated the two germline ends. The CDR3 DNA reads TGTGCCAGCAGCTCCGCCTACTACGAGCAGTACTTC. Encoded protein: CASSSAYYEQYF.

There are a few counts of this clonotype. V usage is TRBV6-1 and J usage is TRBJ2-5; D may correspond to TRBD1 or TRBD2 (5 bases each). This CDR3 has 14 amino acids. The V end was cut by 6 bases, the J end by 2 bases, with 13 bases between. CDR1 and CDR2 from the germline V gene are MNHNS and SASEGT. CDR3 bases: TGTGCCAGCAGCCCGGGACGGGGACAAGAGACCCAGTACTTC. It translates to CASSPGRGQETQYF.

Points on this clonotype: The germline gene is not matched at one end of the junction; a read error may be the cause. The chain links TRBV7-9 to TRBJ2-7; weak D call: TRBD1 (6 bases). This CDR3 region has 15 residues. The germline CDR1 and CDR2 sequences are SEHNR and FQNEAQ (reference sequence). The DNA for the CDR3 is TGTGCCAGCAGCCTTGCCTGGGGGCCCTCCCACGAGCAGTACTTC. Its protein product is CASSLAWGPSHEQYF.

The chain recombines TRBV6-5 with TRBJ2-1; the match to TRBD1 covers 10 bases. This CDR3 spans 16 amino acids. Germline lookup yields CDR1 MNHEY and CDR2 SVGAGI. V lost 1 base, J lost 6 bases, and 6 bases stayed unmatched. CDR3 loop: CASSYYRDRGINEQFF. CDR3 coding DNA: TGTGCCAGCAGTTACTACCGGGACAGGGGTATCAATGAGCAGTTCTTC.

V gene TRBV10-3 combines with J gene TRBJ2-1; 9 bases are shared with TRBD2. J was trimmed by 6 bases and V by 10 bases; bases with no gene match: 10. CDR1 is ENHRY, CDR2 SYGVKD, per germline. This CDR3 is 14 amino acids long. CDR3 nucleotide sequence: TGTGCCACCTCGGGGCGGGAGGGGGGCAATGAGCAGTTCTTC. Protein product: CATSGREGGNEQFF.

A note on this clonotype: Compared with germline, one end of the junction differs, possibly owing to a read error. The V call is TRBV6-1, the J call TRBJ2-6; D perhaps matches TRBD1 (5 bases). CDR1 and CDR2 from the germline V gene are MNHNS and SASEGT. The CDR3 totals 16 residues. The CDR3 DNA is TGTGCCAGCAGTCCGGCAGCCCTCTCTGGGGCCAACGTCCCGACTTTC. Its translation: CASSPAALSGANVPTF.

This clonotype was seen only a few times. The chain combines TRBV7-2 with TRBJ2-7; D is uncertain. CDR1 and CDR2 from the germline V gene are SGHTA and FQGNSA. The CDR3 contains 15 residues. The V and J ends lost 2 bases and 3 bases respectively, with 14 bases between them. CDR3 sequence: CASSLTGGSGYEQYF. The CDR3, as DNA: TGTGCCAGCAGCTTAACGGGCGGCAGTGGCTACGAGCAGTACTTC. The whole variable domain, remainder taken from reference TRBV7-2 and TRBJ2-7, is GAGVSQSPSNKVTEKGKDVELRCDPISGHTALYWYRQSLGQGLEFLIYFQGNSAPDKSGLPSDRFSAERTGGSVSTLTIQRTQQEDSAVYLCASSLTGGSGYEQYFGPGTRLTVT.

The chain recombines TRBV6-2 or TRBV6-3 with TRBJ2-2; D possibly corresponds to TRBD1 (5 bases). The CDR3 runs to 17 residues. V lost 0 bases and J lost 5, with 16 bases in between. Germline CDR1 MNHEY, CDR2 SVGEGT. The CDR3 region is CASSYSDGRARTGELFF. The CDR3 coding sequence is TGTGCCAGCAGTTACTCGGATGGCAGGGCGCGGACCGGGGAGCTGTTTTTT.

The chain has TRBV19 and TRBJ1-3; D is unclear. Between the trimmed V and J ends, which lost 7 bases and 0 bases, there was a span of 1 base. This CDR3 region has 11 residues. CDR1 LNHDA and CDR2 SQIVND come from the germline V gene (reference sequence). The CDR3 region has the DNA TGTGCCAGTACCTCTGGAAACACCATATATTTT. This translates into CASTSGNTIYF.

The V gene is TRBV12-3 or TRBV12-4, the J gene TRBJ1-2; 7 bases agree with TRBD1. The CDR3 has 13 residues. V was pared by 6 bases and J by 8 bases, with 9 bases of the junction left unmatched. The chain's CDR3 is CASSLGGAEGYTF. Written as DNA, the CDR3 is TGTGCCAGCAGCCTAGGGGGCGCGGAGGGCTACACCTTC.

The chain employs TRBV6-1 and TRBJ1-1; 7 bases are shared with TRBD1. CDR3 length equals 17 residues. The V and J ends lost 6 bases and 3 bases, in that order; junction bases with no gene match: 16. The germline gives CDR1 MNHNS, CDR2 SASEGT. The CDR3 loop is CASSRLAGTVGYTEAFF. CDR3 DNA: TGTGCCAGCAGCCGCCTAGCCGGGACAGTAGGGTACACTGAAGCTTTCTTT.

This chain connects TRBV28 to TRBJ2-3; D possibly corresponds to TRBD1 (7 bases). The germline V and J ends were trimmed by 10 bases and 11 bases, with 25 bases remaining between them. The CDR3 spans 14 residues. Germline V gene sequence: CDR1 MDHEN, CDR2 SYDVKM. The CDR3 reads CAIRGGQGVSGQYF. CDR3 nucleotide sequence: TGTGCCATCAGAGGGGGGCAGGGGGTTAGTGGGCAGTATTTT.

This clonotype was seen only a few times. One end of the junction is discordant with germline, which a read error may explain. The rearrangement joins TRBV28 to TRBJ1-1; D perhaps matches TRBD1 (5 bases). The CDR3 has 14 amino acids. In germline, CDR1 is MDHEN, CDR2 SYDVKM. CDR3: CASSSPPGLPTGRF. DNA of the CDR3: TGTGCCAGCAGTTCTCCTCCGGGACTCCCTACAGGCCGTTTT.

This chain links TRBV20-1 with TRBJ2-7, with a possible D match to TRBD2 (6 bases). Germline values: CDR1 DFQATT, CDR2 SNEGSKA (reference sequence). Trimming shortened V by 6 bases and J by 3 bases, and 9 bases separated the two germline ends. The CDR3 contains 11 residues. CDR3 protein: CSAEDYYEQYF. For the CDR3, the DNA is TGCAGTGCCGAGGACTACTACGAGCAGTACTTC.

This clonotype was counted once. This sequence joins TRBV27 and TRBJ2-1; D is unresolved. CDR1 and CDR2 from the germline V gene are MNHEY and SMNVEV (reference sequence). The V end was cut by 6 bases, the J end by 1 base, with 22 bases between. The CDR3 has 18 residues. The CDR3 DNA follows: TGTGCCAGCAGCCCGGGCACGGGCCAGGAAGGGTCCTACAATGAGCAGTTCTTC. It is translated as CASSPGTGQEGSYNEQFF.

V usage is TRBV10-1 and J usage is TRBJ2-7; D perhaps matches TRBD2 (5 bases). The CDR3 contains 14 residues. Deletions cut 2 bases from V and 0 bases from J, with 8 bases between. Germline V lookup: CDR1 WNHNN, CDR2 SYGVQD (reference sequence). In DNA, the CDR3 is TGCGCCAGCAGTGAGCGACTAAGCTCCTACGAGCAGTACTTC. Its translation: CASSERLSSYEQYF.

This rearrangement joins TRBV6-1 to TRBJ2-1, with 15 bases fitting TRBD2. Per the germline V gene, CDR1 is MNHNS and CDR2 is SASEGT. Germline trimming cut 6 bases from V and 11 bases from J; bases unmatched to any gene: 20. The CDR3 has 19 residues. CDR3 sequence (DNA): TGTGCCAGCAGGCCCGGGACTGGAGGACTAGCGGGGGGGAATCGAAAGCAGTTCTTC. Its translation is CASRPGTGGLAGGNRKQFF.

The chain links TRBV28 to TRBJ1-1; weak D call: TRBD1 (5 bases). The CDR3 runs 14 residues. V was trimmed by 6 bases and J by 1 base, leaving 12 bases between them. Per germline, CDR1 MDHEN and CDR2 SYDVKM. The CDR3: CASRAPGPNTEAFF. CDR3 sequence (DNA): TGTGCCAGCAGAGCACCGGGACCGAACACTGAAGCTTTCTTT.